Presented here are 32 T cell receptor beta chains from one specimen sequenced in a study of T cell responses to AZD1222 COVID-19 vaccine. The method was immunoSEQ multiplex PCR; TCRdb's version includes in-frame clones alone and lacks a portion of them. In the table there are about 85,000 clones, 88% of which are singletons. The source material was peripheral blood, sampled on day 0 of AZD1222 vaccination. These receptors were collected from an adult in good health.

This chain connects TRBV11-2 to TRBJ2-6; the D gene is possibly TRBD2 (6 bases). Trimming stripped 1 base from V and 1 base from J, with 8 bases between. CDR1 is SGHAT and CDR2 is FQNNGV in the germline V gene. The CDR3 contains 16 residues. CDR3 DNA: TGTGCCAGCAGCTTAGTCGGGGGTTCTGGGGCCAACGTCCTGACTTTC. This sequence encodes CASSLVGGSGANVLTF.

The V call is TRBV7-9, the J call TRBJ1-3; D gene unclear. V was pared by 1 base and J by 0 bases, with 7 bases between. Germline CDR1 is SEHNR and CDR2 is FQNEAQ (reference sequence). The CDR3 spans 15 residues. CDR3 nucleotides: TGTGCCAGCAGCTTAGGGAGCGTCTCTGGAAACACCATATATTTT. Protein: CASSLGSVSGNTIYF.

This chain connects TRBV5-1 to TRBJ1-4; D remains ambiguous. CDR1 and CDR2 from the germline V gene are SGHRS and YFSETQ. Trimming left V 0 bases short and J 7 bases short, with 13 bases between. The CDR3 is 15 amino acids. The CDR3 region has the DNA TGCGCCAGCAGCTTGGAGGGCCAAGGGAGTGAAAAACTGTTTTTT. Translated, it gives CASSLEGQGSEKLFF.

The J gene is TRBJ1-6, the V gene TRBV5-5; 9 bases match TRBD1. CDR1 is SGHKS and CDR2 is YYEKEE in the germline V gene (reference sequence). CDR3 length: 15 residues. V was pared by 3 bases and J by 8 bases, with 6 bases of the junction left unmatched. The CDR3 coding sequence is TGTGCCAGCAGCTCCGGACAGGGGAGGCATTCACCCCTCCACTTT. The encoded protein is CASSSGQGRHSPLHF.

This chain connects TRBV5-1 to TRBJ1-2; D is possibly TRBD1 (6 bases). CDR1 and CDR2 (germline): SGHRS, YFSETQ. The CDR3 extends over 14 amino acids. V lost 3 bases and J lost 4, with 13 bases in between. The CDR3 region has the DNA TGCGCCAGCAGCTACCAAACAGGGAGCTATGGCTACACCTTC. It specifies CASSYQTGSYGYTF.

The chain carries TRBV30 and TRBJ1-2; 8 bases agree with TRBD1. This CDR3 region has 14 residues. The V gene's germline CDR1 is GTSNPN and CDR2 SVGIG (reference sequence). The trim removed 0 bases at V and 7 bases at J, leaving 7 bases unmatched. The CDR3 spells CAWSVLGRGPGYTF. Here the CDR3 DNA reads TGTGCCTGGAGTGTCCTCGGCAGGGGGCCTGGCTACACCTTC. The full variable domain, in which reference TRBV30 and TRBJ1-2 provide the parts outside the CDR3, is SQTIHQWPATLVQPVGSPLSLECTVEGTSNPNLYWYRQAAGRGLQLLFYSVGIGQISSEVPQNLSASRPQDRQFILSSKKLLLSDSGFYLCAWSVLGRGPGYTFGSGTRLTVV.

This clone was seen more than once but under ten times. The V and J genes are TRBV4-2 and TRBJ2-1, with D tentatively TRBD1 or TRBD2 (5 bases each). Looked up from germline, CDR1 is LGHNA and CDR2 is YNFKEQ. Trimming took off 3 bases at V and 2 bases at J, with 17 bases between the two ends. The CDR3 runs to 17 residues. The CDR3 reads CASSQVVDTGTYNEQFF. The CDR3, as DNA: TGTGCCAGCAGCCAGGTTGTGGACACGGGAACCTACAATGAGCAGTTCTTC.

A single count supports this clone. The chain has TRBV3-1 (or the pseudogene TRBV3-2) and TRBJ2-3; 7 nucleotides agree with TRBD2. The length of the CDR3 is 15 residues. V was clipped by 4 bases and J by 3 bases; unmatched bases: 7. CDR1 and CDR2 (germline): LGHDT, YNNKEL (reference sequence). The CDR3 loop reads CASSRLGGLTDTQYF. Here the CDR3 DNA reads TGTGCCAGCAGCCGCCTGGGGGGGTTGACAGATACGCAGTATTTT.

The V gene is TRBV13, the J gene TRBJ2-5; D call uncertain. Trimming cost V 3 bases and J 1 base, with 15 bases left between them. The CDR3 totals 16 residues. CDR1 and CDR2 from the germline V gene are PRHDT and FYEKMQ (reference sequence). The CDR3 here is CASSLKAFPTQETQYF. In nucleotides, the CDR3 is TGTGCCAGCAGCTTGAAGGCTTTCCCTACCCAAGAGACCCAGTACTTC.

This chain uses TRBV6-1 with TRBJ2-7, with 7 positions matching TRBD2. The J segment lost 2 bases and the V segment lost 1 base, leaving 5 bases of the junction unmatched. The CDR3 spans 15 residues. CDR1 and CDR2 (germline): MNHNS, SASEGT. The CDR3 nucleotides read TGTGCCAGCAGTGAAGGATCTAGCGGAACCTACGAGCAGTACTTC. Its protein is CASSEGSSGTYEQYF.

This clone was seen only once. V usage is TRBV28 and J usage is TRBJ2-3, with 8 bases fitting TRBD2. The length of the CDR3 is 16 residues. V shed 2 bases, J shed 2 bases, and the junction held 6 bases outside the gene matches. CDR1 and CDR2 from the germline V gene are MDHEN and SYDVKM. The CDR3 region has the DNA TGTGCCAGCAGTTTAGGTGCTAGCGGGTACACAGATACGCAGTATTTT. It codes for CASSLGASGYTDTQYF.

The chain recombines TRBV5-1 with TRBJ2-2; TRBD1 matches 8 bases. The CDR3 runs to 16 residues. V was clipped by 3 bases and J by 1 base; unmatched bases: 5. Germline-derived CDR1 and CDR2 are SGHRS and YFSETQ. CDR3 nucleotides: TGCGCCAGCAGCTCAACCGGGACAGGGAACACCGGGGAGCTGTTTTTT. Amino acid sequence: CASSSTGTGNTGELFF.

This chain connects TRBV11-2 to TRBJ2-1, with D perhaps matching TRBD2 (5 bases). With 3 bases removed from V and 0 bases from J, the gap between germline ends came to 15 bases. Germline CDR1 reads SGHAT; CDR2 reads FQNNGV. This CDR3 is 17 amino acids long. CDR3 DNA: TGTGCCAGCAGCTTGACTATCCTATCGAGCTCCTACAATGAGCAGTTCTTC. Translated: CASSLTILSSSYNEQFF.

This chain links TRBV12-3 or TRBV12-4 with TRBJ2-7; tentatively, D is TRBD2 (5 bases). Trimming cost V 8 bases and J 6 bases, with 17 bases left between them. The CDR3 is made up of 13 amino acids. The CDR3 sequence is CASGERGSPEQYF. CDR3 in DNA: TGTGCCAGCGGAGAGAGAGGGTCTCCCGAGCAGTACTTC.

The chain employs TRBV4-1 and TRBJ2-7; TRBD1 is a possible D gene (6 bases). Germline V lookup: CDR1 MGHRA, CDR2 YSYEKL. CDR3 size: 16 residues. The germline V and J ends were trimmed by 0 bases and 2 bases, with 14 bases remaining between them. The CDR3 is CASSQDLSGAPYEQYF. As DNA, the CDR3 is TGCGCCAGCAGCCAAGATTTGTCAGGGGCCCCCTACGAGCAGTACTTC.

This chain joins TRBV29-1 and TRBJ2-3; the match to TRBD2 covers 9 bases. The CDR3 is 12 residues long. Germline values: CDR1 SQVTM, CDR2 ANQGSEA. The trim removed 7 bases at V and 4 bases at J, leaving 3 bases unmatched. The CDR3 DNA sequence: TGCAGCGAAGGCGGGAGGGCAGATACGCAGTATTTT. This translates into CSEGGRADTQYF.

This chain uses TRBV9 with TRBJ1-6, with D uncertain. The CDR3 is 11 amino acids. Germline V lookup: CDR1 SGDLS, CDR2 YYNGEE. V was pared by 2 bases and J by 14 bases, with 8 bases between. Here the CDR3 reads CASSVDRSLHF. The CDR3 DNA is TGTGCCAGCAGCGTCGATCGATCCCTCCACTTT.

V gene TRBV7-2 combines with J gene TRBJ1-1, with a weak D call TRBD1 (6 bases). V gave up 6 bases and J gave up 4 bases, with 15 bases separating them. Germline V gene lookup returns CDR1 SGHTA and CDR2 FQGNSA. The CDR3 totals 14 residues. The CDR3 reads CASRPQGSGTEAFF. The CDR3 DNA reads TGTGCCAGCAGGCCACAGGGAAGTGGCACTGAAGCTTTCTTT.

This clone was seen once. The chain has TRBV27 and TRBJ2-7; 11 bases are shared with TRBD2. The germline V gene has CDR1 MNHEY and CDR2 SMNVEV (reference sequence). The CDR3 is 15 residues long. The V segment lost 4 bases and the J segment 6 bases; nucleotides outside the gene matches: 8. The CDR3 DNA sequence: TGTGCCAGCAGTTCCGCACTAGCGGGAGCCGGCGAGCAGTACTTC. Its translation is CASSSALAGAGEQYF.

V and J are TRBV5-1 and TRBJ2-5, with TRBD1 matching over 8 bases. With the DNA end fitting TRBJ2-7 better, the J assignment may be wrong. The CDR3 extends over 14 amino acids. Germline V gives CDR1 SGHRS, CDR2 YFSETQ. CDR3 sequence reads: CASSSEGTGYEQYF. As DNA, the CDR3 is TGCGCCAGCAGCTCGGAAGGGACAGGATACGAGCAGTACTTC.

This clone was seen only once. This chain uses TRBV19 with TRBJ1-1; maybe TRBD1 (6 bases). Per the germline V gene, CDR1 is LNHDA and CDR2 is SQIVND (reference sequence). Trimming took 5 bases from V and 6 from J, leaving 13 bases between them. This CDR3 is built from 13 residues. CDR3 in DNA: TGTGCCAGTAGTTTCCACAGGGTCGCTGAAGCTTTCTTT. It encodes CASSFHRVAEAFF.

This chain uses TRBV7-8 with TRBJ1-4; maybe TRBD1 (6 bases). V was cut by 1 base and J by 0 bases, with 12 bases left in between. This CDR3 spans 17 amino acids. CDR1 is SGHVS and CDR2 is FQNEAQ in the germline V gene. The CDR3 coding sequence is TGTGCCAGCAGCTTAGTGAGGACAGACCCAACTAATGAAAAACTGTTTTTT. Translating it yields CASSLVRTDPTNEKLFF.

This chain uses TRBV28 with TRBJ1-5; D is perhaps TRBD1 (5 bases). V lost 2 bases and J 7 bases, leaving 12 bases between the germline ends. Germline V lookup: CDR1 MDHEN, CDR2 SYDVKM. CDR3 length: 14 residues. The CDR3 DNA follows: TGTGCCAGCAGTTTACTCAGGGTCAAACAGCCCCAGCATTTT. Protein: CASSLLRVKQPQHF.

V usage is TRBV27 and J usage is TRBJ2-3, with 8 bases lining up with TRBD2. This CDR3 spans 16 amino acids. V shed 5 bases and J 5 bases; nucleotides not matched to a gene: 12. Germline assignment: CDR1 MNHEY and CDR2 SMNVEV (reference sequence). The chain's CDR3 is CASSPTPGLVVDTQYF. The CDR3 nucleotides read TGTGCCAGCAGTCCGACACCGGGACTAGTGGTAGATACGCAGTATTTT.

The sample holds one count of this clone. The chain joins TRBV9 to TRBJ2-7; a weak D match, TRBD2 (5 bases). Between the trimmed V and J ends, which lost 4 bases and 0 bases, there was a span of 14 bases. The CDR3 runs to 15 residues. Germline assignment: CDR1 SGDLS and CDR2 YYNGEE. The chain's CDR3 is CASSTQAANSYEQYF. CDR3 nucleotide sequence: TGTGCCAGCAGCACACAAGCGGCCAACTCCTACGAGCAGTACTTC. The variable domain in full, with the rest retrieved from reference TRBV9 and TRBJ2-7, is DSGVTQTPKHLITATGQRVTLRCSPRSGDLSVYWYQQSLDQGLQFLIQYYNGEERAKGNILERFSAQQFPDLHSELNLSSLELGDSALYFCASSTQAANSYEQYFGPGTRLTVT.

This chain joins TRBV28 and TRBJ1-3; D possibly corresponds to TRBD1 (5 bases). This CDR3 spans 16 amino acids. Germline V gene lookup returns CDR1 MDHEN and CDR2 SYDVKM. V lost 2 bases to trimming and J lost 4 bases, with 15 bases between them. CDR3 region: CASSLGGAWSGNTIYF. The CDR3 bases are TGTGCCAGCAGTTTAGGTGGGGCCTGGAGCGGAAACACCATATATTTT.

V and J are TRBV11-2 and TRBJ1-5; D not certain. Germline CDR1 reads SGHAT; CDR2 reads FQNNGV. V was cut by 6 bases and J by 3 bases, with 15 bases left in between. CDR3 length: 15 residues. CDR3 amino acids: CASSRFREYNQPQHF. CDR3 nucleotides: TGTGCCAGCAGTCGATTCCGGGAGTACAATCAGCCCCAGCATTTT.

The chain has TRBV11-2 and TRBJ2-7; D call uncertain. This CDR3 is 16 amino acids long. CDR1 is SGHAT, CDR2 FQNNGV, per germline. V was trimmed by 0 bases and J by 6 bases, leaving 18 bases between them. In nucleotides, the CDR3 is TGTGCCAGCAGCTTAGACCCTCGGTACCTCCGCGGCGAGCAGTACTTC. This codes for CASSLDPRYLRGEQYF.

This clone was seen once. The chain combines TRBV3-1 (or the pseudogene TRBV3-2) with TRBJ2-2, with D perhaps TRBD1 or TRBD2 (5 bases each). The CDR3 is 16 residues long. The germline CDR1 and CDR2 sequences are LGHDT and YNNKEL (reference sequence). Trimming stripped 4 bases from V and 1 base from J, with 13 bases between. CDR3 sequence: CASSRRDGLNTGELFF. The CDR3 bases are TGTGCCAGCAGCCGCAGGGACGGACTGAACACCGGGGAGCTGTTTTTT.

The V gene is TRBV7-2, the J gene TRBJ1-2; D unresolved. The CDR3 loop spans 13 amino acids. V lost 3 bases to trimming and J lost 5 bases, with 10 bases between them. Germline assignment: CDR1 SGHTA and CDR2 FQGNSA. DNA for the CDR3: TGTGCCAGCAGCTTCGAGTATAGGTATGGCTACACCTTC. Its translation: CASSFEYRYGYTF.

This sequence joins TRBV5-1 and TRBJ1-1; 7 bases line up with TRBD1. The V gene end was trimmed by 7 bases and the J gene end by 3 bases; junction bases not matched to a gene: 6. Germline CDR1 is SGHRS and CDR2 is YFSETQ. The CDR3 spans 13 residues. The CDR3 coding sequence is TGCGCCAGCGGCAGACAGGGCGACACTGAAGCTTTCTTT. The encoded protein is CASGRQGDTEAFF. Using reference TRBV5-1 and TRBJ1-1 for the parts outside the CDR3, the full variable domain is KAGVTQTPRYLIKTRGQQVTLSCSPISGHRSVSWYQQTPGQGLQFLFEYFSETQRNKGNFPGRFSGRQFSNSRSEMNVSTLELGDSALYLCASGRQGDTEAFFGQGTRLTVV.

V and J are TRBV7-6 and TRBJ1-4, with 8 bases matching TRBD1. Per germline, CDR1 SGHVS and CDR2 FNYEAQ. Trimming removed 5 bases from V and 5 bases from J; junction bases left unmatched: 4. The CDR3 runs to 14 residues. CDR3 region: CASSRGQGNEKLFF. CDR3 nucleotide sequence: TGTGCCAGCAGCCGAGGACAGGGAAATGAAAAACTGTTTTTT.